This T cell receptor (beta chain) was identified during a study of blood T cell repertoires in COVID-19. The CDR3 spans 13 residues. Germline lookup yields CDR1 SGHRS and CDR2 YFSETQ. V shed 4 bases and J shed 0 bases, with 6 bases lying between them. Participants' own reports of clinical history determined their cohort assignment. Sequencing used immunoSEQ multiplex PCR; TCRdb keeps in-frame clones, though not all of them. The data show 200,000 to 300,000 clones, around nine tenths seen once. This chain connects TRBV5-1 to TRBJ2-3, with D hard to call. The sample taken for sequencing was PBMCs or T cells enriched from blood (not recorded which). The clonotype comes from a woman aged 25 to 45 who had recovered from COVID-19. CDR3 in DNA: TGCGCCAGCAGCCTTATGAGCACAGATACGCAGTATTTT. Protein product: CASSLMSTDTQYF.